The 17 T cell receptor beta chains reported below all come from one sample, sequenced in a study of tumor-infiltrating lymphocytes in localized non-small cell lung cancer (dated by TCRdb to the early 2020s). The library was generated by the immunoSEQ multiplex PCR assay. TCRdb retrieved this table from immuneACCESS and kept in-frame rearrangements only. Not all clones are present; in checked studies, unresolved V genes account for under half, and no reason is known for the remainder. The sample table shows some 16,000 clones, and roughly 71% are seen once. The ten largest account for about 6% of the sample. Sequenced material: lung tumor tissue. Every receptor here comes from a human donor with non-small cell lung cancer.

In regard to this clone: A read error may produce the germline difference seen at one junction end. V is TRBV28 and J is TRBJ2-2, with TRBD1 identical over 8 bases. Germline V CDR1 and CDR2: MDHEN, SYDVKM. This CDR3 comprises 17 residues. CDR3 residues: CASSHGQGLGNAGELFF. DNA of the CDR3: TGTGCCAGCAGTCACGGACAGGGTTTGGGGAACGCCGGGGAGCTGTTTTTT.

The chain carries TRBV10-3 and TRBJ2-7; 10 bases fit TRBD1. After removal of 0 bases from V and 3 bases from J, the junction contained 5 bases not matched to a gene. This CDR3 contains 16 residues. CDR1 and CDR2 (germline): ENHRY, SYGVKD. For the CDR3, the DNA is TGTGCCATCAGTGAGTCGACAGGGGGCTTCGGCTACGAGCAGTACTTC. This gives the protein CAISESTGGFGYEQYF.

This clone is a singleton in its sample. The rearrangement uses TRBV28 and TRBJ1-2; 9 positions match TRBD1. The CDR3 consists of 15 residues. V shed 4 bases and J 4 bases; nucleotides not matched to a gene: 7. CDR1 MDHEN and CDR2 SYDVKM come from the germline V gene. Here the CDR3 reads CASSSTDRGTYGYTF. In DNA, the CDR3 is TGTGCCAGCAGTTCTACAGACAGGGGGACCTATGGCTACACCTTC.

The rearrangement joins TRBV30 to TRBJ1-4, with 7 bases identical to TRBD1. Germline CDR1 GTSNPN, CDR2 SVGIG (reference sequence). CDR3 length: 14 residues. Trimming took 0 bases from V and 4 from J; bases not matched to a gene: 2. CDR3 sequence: CAWSVQGINEKLFF. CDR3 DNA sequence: TGTGCCTGGAGTGTACAGGGGATTAATGAAAAACTGTTTTTT.

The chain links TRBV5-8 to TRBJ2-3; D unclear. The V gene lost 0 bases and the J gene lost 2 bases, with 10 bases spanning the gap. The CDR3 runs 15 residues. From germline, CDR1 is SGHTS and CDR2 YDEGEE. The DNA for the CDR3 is TGTGCCAGCAGCTTGGGGACCTGGGACACAGATACGCAGTATTTT. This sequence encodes CASSLGTWDTDTQYF. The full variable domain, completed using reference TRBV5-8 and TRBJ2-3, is EAGVTQSPTHLIKTRGQQATLRCSPISGHTSVYWYQQALGLGLQFLLWYDEGEERNRGNFPPRFSGRQFPNYSSELNVNALELEDSALYLCASSLGTWDTDTQYFGPGTRLTVL.

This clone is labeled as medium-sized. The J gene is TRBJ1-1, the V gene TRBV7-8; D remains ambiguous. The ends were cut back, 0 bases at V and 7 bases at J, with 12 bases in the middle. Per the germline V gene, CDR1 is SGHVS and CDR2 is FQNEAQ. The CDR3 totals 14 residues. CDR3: CASSLAGITNEAFF. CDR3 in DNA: TGTGCCAGCAGCTTAGCAGGGATAACAAATGAAGCTTTCTTT.

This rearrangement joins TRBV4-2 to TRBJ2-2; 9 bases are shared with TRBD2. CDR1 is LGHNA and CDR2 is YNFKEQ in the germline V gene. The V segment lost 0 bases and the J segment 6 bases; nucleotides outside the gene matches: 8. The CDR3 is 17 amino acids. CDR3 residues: CASSQDGREGRPGELFF. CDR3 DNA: TGTGCCAGCAGCCAAGATGGGCGGGAGGGCCGCCCCGGGGAGCTGTTTTTT.

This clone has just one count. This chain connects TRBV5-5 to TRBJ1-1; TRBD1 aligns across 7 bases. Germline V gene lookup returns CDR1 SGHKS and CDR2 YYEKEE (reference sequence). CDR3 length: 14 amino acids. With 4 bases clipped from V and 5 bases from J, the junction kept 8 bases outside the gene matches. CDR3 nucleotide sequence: TGTGCCAGCAGCCTGCTGACAGGGTCGACTGAAGCTTTCTTT. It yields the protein CASSLLTGSTEAFF.

The CDR3 is CASSQQAGVAGEQYF. CDR3 in DNA: TGTGCCAGCAGCCAACAAGCGGGAGTCGCCGGCGAGCAGTACTTC. The V and J genes are TRBV14 and TRBJ2-7; TRBD2 matches at 8 bases. With V trimmed by 2 bases and J by 6 bases, 9 bases remained unmatched. The CDR3 is 15 residues long. In germline, CDR1 is SGHDN, CDR2 FVKESK.

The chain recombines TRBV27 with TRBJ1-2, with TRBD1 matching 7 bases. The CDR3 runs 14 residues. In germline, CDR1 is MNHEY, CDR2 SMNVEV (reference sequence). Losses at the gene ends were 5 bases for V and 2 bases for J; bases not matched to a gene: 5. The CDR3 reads CASSPGGQNYGYTF. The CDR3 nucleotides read TGTGCCAGCAGTCCTGGGGGACAGAACTATGGCTACACCTTC.

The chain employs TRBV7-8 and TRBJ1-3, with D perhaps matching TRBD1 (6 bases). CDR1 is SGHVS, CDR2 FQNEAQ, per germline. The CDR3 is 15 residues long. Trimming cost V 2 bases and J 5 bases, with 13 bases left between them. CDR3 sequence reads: CASSLSRGIRNTIYF. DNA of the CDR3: TGTGCCAGCAGCTTATCCAGGGGAATTCGAAACACCATATATTTT.

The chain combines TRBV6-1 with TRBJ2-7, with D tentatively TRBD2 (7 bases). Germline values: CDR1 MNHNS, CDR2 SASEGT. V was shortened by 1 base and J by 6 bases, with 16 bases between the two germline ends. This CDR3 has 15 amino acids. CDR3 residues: CASSEEGGGPGEQYF. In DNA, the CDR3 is TGTGCCAGCAGTGAAGAAGGGGGAGGGCCGGGCGAGCAGTACTTC.

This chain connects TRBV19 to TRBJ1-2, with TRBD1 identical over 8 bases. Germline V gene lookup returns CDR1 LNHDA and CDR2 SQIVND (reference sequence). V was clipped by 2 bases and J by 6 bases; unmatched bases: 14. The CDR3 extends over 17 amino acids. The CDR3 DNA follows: TGTGCCAGTAGTATACCCCGATCCAGGGGGCTGGCCGATGGCTACACCTTC. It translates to CASSIPRSRGLADGYTF.

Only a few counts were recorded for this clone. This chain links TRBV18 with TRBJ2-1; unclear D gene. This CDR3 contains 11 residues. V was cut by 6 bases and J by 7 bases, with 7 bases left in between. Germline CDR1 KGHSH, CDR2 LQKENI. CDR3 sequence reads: CASSPFNEQFF. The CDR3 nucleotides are TGTGCCAGCTCTCCGTTTAATGAGCAGTTCTTC.

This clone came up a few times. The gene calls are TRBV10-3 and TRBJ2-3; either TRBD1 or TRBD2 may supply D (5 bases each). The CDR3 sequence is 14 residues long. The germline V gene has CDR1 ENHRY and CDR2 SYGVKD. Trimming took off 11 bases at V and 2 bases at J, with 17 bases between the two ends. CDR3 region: CASSNGAITDTQYF. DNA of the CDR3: TGTGCCTCATCCAACGGGGCCATCACAGATACGCAGTATTTT.

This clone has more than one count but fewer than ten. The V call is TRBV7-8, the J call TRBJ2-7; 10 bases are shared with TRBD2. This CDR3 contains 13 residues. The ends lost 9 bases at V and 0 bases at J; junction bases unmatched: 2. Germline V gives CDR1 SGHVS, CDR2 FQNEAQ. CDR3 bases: TGTGCCAGTAGCGGGAGGAGCTCCTACGAGCAGTACTTC. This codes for CASSGRSSYEQYF.

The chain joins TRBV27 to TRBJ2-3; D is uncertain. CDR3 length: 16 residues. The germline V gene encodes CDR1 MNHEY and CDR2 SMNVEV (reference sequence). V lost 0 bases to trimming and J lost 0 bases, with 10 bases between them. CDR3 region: CASSLSTIPSTDTQYF. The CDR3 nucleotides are TGTGCCAGCAGTTTATCGACCATCCCAAGCACAGATACGCAGTATTTT.